The TCR beta chain under discussion was sequenced for a study of shared clonotypes between healthy human individuals. For the study at large: Used for every donor were three CD4 naive, three CD4 memory, two CD8 naive and one CD8 memory plate. General study points: The represented genetic and exposure-history diversity was limited by the small number of donors. Across subsets, estimated richness was generally greater for naive than for memory populations.

Naive CD8 cells lacked CD45RO, underwent positive selection for CCR7 and left out terminally differentiated effector memory CD45RA+ cells. CDR1 and CDR2 (germline): SGHAT, FQNNGV. This CDR3 is 15 amino acids long. V was clipped by 2 bases and J by 9 bases; unmatched bases: 6. Profiled with immunoSEQ multiplex PCR; TCRdb holds only in-frame clones, not every one. Of 650,000 to 800,000 clones listed, around 90% were seen once; the top ten hold approximately 25%. As for this clone: What it binds is not known.

The chain recombines TRBV11-2 with TRBJ2-1; TRBD2 agrees at 11 bases. The sequence was obtained from a man aged 30 to 39 in good health. The sequenced sample consisted of naive CD8+ T cells sorted from blood. CDR3 sequence: CASSLLAGGSGEQFF. The CDR3 nucleotides read TGTGCCAGCAGCTTACTAGCGGGAGGATCCGGTGAGCAGTTCTTC.